This T cell receptor (beta chain) originates from a study of a mutant IDH1 vaccine in newly diagnosed glioma (TCRdb year 2021). About the study as a whole: Patients were given eight vaccinations, in weeks 1, 3, 5, 7, 11, 15, 19 and 23, which matched visits V03 through V10. Vaccination began 4-6 weeks after radiotherapy alone, or alongside temozolomide cycles in the chemotherapy-containing groups. Of the approximately 33 treated patients, 62.5% were male and approximately 40% were female, and the mean age was approximately 40 years. Before enrollment, patients had received standard therapy of radiotherapy alone, temozolomide alone, or radiochemotherapy with temozolomide; most received the combination. Peripheral blood was collected at six visits: V03 (baseline), V05, V07, V10, V12 and V13. For exploratory analyses, fewer than 30 treated patients had longitudinal TCRB deep sequencing done wherever samples were available.

On the study overall, not on this receptor specifically: Vaccine-induced immune responses across multiple MHC alleles were detected in 90% to 95% of patients. No apparent relationship was observed between pseudoprogression and alterations in the top peripheral T cell clonotypes detected by TCRB sequencing. PBMC samples for TCRB deep sequencing were selected based on availability. It was noted by the authors that analyses of patient blood samples could not be reproduced owing to sample limitations.

Concerning this clone: It lacks a known antigen. Per-nucleotide qualities are absent, and no much larger clonotype sits a single base away.

Sequences SEHNR (CDR1) and FQNEAQ (CDR2) are obtained from the germline V gene (reference sequence). From its cysteine to its phenylalanine, the CDR3 spans 14 amino acids. Of the read, only the CDR3 DNA is kept; its 42 bases are in frame from base 1. V and J lose 2 bases and 5 bases, and a span of 12 bases separates them. The label giving this sample's time point can be read as: week 5, during vaccination. Each vaccine dose, consisting of 300 ug of a 20-mer mutant IDH1 peptide in Montanide, was administered subcutaneously with topical imiquimod. All donors had newly diagnosed IDH1-mutant astrocytomas of WHO grade 3 or 4 that showed loss of nuclear ATRX. The samples were drawn from NOA16, a multicentre, single-arm, open-label phase I trial in Germany that tested a mutant IDH1 peptide vaccine in humans for the first time. The DNeasy Blood and Tissue Kit was used to extract genomic DNA from EDTA blood for TCRB sequencing.

Libraries were constructed by the immunoSEQ multiplex PCR assay. Rearranged TCR beta chain sequences were amplified using the hsTCRB Kit according to the manufacturer's protocol. TCRB libraries were sequenced on an Illumina MiSeq. In the paper's pipeline: The kit vendor's proprietary platform handled demultiplexing, trimming and gene mapping. TCRdb mirrors the immuneACCESS table, restricted to in-frame sequences. Some clones are absent from its copies; in checked studies, under half trace to an unresolved V gene, and the reason for the others is unknown. From that table come the V and J calls and clone size; the DNA was used to work out D and trimming. The sample table lists roughly 39,000 clones, approximately 85% of them with a count of one. The ten biggest clones cover approximately 1.5% of the sample.

Sequences were derived from PBMCs, sampled from a glioma patient whose treatment included an IDH1 peptide vaccine. This sequence originates from a man aged 35 to 55 with glioma. The chain is assembled from TRBV7-9 and TRBJ2-5, and perhaps TRBD2 as D gene, on 5 matching bases. The CDR3 amino acid sequence is: CASSLSLAWETQYF. The DNA sequence follows: TGTGCCAGCAGCTTATCCCTAGCCTGGGAGACCCAGTACTTC.